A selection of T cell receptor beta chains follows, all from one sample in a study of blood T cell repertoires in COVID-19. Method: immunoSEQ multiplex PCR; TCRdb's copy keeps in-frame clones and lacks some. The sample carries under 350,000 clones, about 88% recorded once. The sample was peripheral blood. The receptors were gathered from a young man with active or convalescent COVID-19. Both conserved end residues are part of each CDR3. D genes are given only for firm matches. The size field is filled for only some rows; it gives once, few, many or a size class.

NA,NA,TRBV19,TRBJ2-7,CASSYLDSYEQYF,TGTGCCAGTAGTTATCTGGACAGCTACGAGCAGTACTTC
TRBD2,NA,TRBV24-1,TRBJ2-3,CATSDWTSGPDTQYF,TGTGCCACCAGTGATTGGACTAGCGGGCCAGATACGCAGTATTTT
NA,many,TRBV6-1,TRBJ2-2,CASSEMGNSGELFF,TGTGCCAGCAGTGAAATGGGCAACAGCGGGGAGCTGTTTTTT
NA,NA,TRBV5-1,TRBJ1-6,CASSLAADGLYNSPLHF,TGCGCCAGCAGCTTGGCTGCGGACGGACTTTATAATTCACCCCTCCACTTT
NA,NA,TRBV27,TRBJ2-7,CASSLRGPYEQYF,TGTGCCAGCAGTTTACGGGGTCCCTACGAGCAGTACTTC
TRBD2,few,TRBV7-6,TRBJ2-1,CASTPAGTSHNEQFF,TGTGCCAGCACCCCCGCCGGGACTAGCCACAATGAGCAGTTCTTC
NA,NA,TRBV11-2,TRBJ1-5,CASSRVGPNQPQHF,TGTGCCAGCAGCCGAGTGGGGCCCAATCAGCCCCAGCATTTT
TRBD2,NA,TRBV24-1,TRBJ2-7,CATSDRTSGVHEQYF,TGTGCCACCAGTGACCGGACTAGCGGGGTCCACGAGCAGTACTTC
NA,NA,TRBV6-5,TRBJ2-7,CASWAGAAYEQYF,TGTGCCAGCTGGGCAGGGGCAGCGTACGAGCAGTACTTC
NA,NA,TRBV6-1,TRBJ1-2,CASSEDPGVGYTF,TGTGCCAGCAGTGAAGACCCAGGCGTCGGCTACACCTTC
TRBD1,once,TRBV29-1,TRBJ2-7,CSVDSGQGVGNEQYF,TGCAGCGTTGATTCGGGACAGGGGGTGGGGAACGAGCAGTACTTC
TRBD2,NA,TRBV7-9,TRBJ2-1,CASSLTRTSAFDEQFF,TGTGCCAGCAGCTTAACTAGGACTAGCGCTTTCGATGAGCAGTTCTTC
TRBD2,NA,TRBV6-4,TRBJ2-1,CASKRQRGNNEQFF,TGTGCCAGCAAAAGGCAGCGGGGAAACAATGAGCAGTTCTTC